These 3 T cell receptor beta chains share one sample of origin, sequenced in a study of T cells in Graves' hyperthyroidism and ophthalmopathy. RNA transcripts yielded amplified TCR beta CDR3 regions. In the first-round RT-PCR of the TCR CDR3, the HTBI primer set was used. A single record per CDR3 protein comes from TCRdb applying MiXCR to the multiplex PCR reads. The sample has about 530,000 distinct CDR3 sequences; over 15% are singletons. The sequenced sample consisted of blood. Every receptor here comes from a woman between 18 and 29 years old with Graves' ophthalmopathy.

As regards this clonotype: Being one base from a much bigger clone, this may be a read error. CDR3 sequence (DNA): TGTGCCAGCAGTTTAGGCGAATTTAACGCTGAAGCTTTCTTT. This encodes CASSLGEFNAEAFF. This chain links TRBV12-3 or TRBV12-4 with TRBJ1-1, with D hard to call. V was shortened by 1 base and J by 6 bases, with 12 bases between the two germline ends. The CDR3 has 14 amino acids.

This clonotype appeared many times. The chain recombines TRBV7-2 with TRBJ1-1; 7 positions match TRBD1. Germline values: CDR1 SGHTA, CDR2 FQGNSA. Unmatched junction bases numbered 4, after V lost 3 bases and J lost 0 bases. This CDR3 region has 15 residues. CDR3 protein: CASSFLQGMNTEAFF. CDR3 in DNA: TGTGCCAGCAGCTTCCTACAGGGGATGAACACTGAAGCTTTCTTT. Full variable domain (outside the CDR3, taken from reference TRBV7-2 and TRBJ1-1): GAGVSQSPSNKVTEKGKDVELRCDPISGHTALYWYRQSLGQGLEFLIYFQGNSAPDKSGLPSDRFSAERTGGSVSTLTIQRTQQEDSAVYLCASSFLQGMNTEAFFGQGTRLTVV.

This clonotype came up many times. The rearrangement links TRBV28 to TRBJ2-1; TRBD2 matches 7 bases. The CDR3 consists of 15 residues. Losses at the gene ends were 2 bases for V and 2 bases for J; bases not matched to a gene: 3. Germline assignment: CDR1 MDHEN and CDR2 SYDVKM. CDR3 amino acids: CASSLNSGTYNEQFF. The DNA of the CDR3 is TGTGCCAGCAGTTTAAACAGCGGGACCTACAATGAGCAGTTCTTC.